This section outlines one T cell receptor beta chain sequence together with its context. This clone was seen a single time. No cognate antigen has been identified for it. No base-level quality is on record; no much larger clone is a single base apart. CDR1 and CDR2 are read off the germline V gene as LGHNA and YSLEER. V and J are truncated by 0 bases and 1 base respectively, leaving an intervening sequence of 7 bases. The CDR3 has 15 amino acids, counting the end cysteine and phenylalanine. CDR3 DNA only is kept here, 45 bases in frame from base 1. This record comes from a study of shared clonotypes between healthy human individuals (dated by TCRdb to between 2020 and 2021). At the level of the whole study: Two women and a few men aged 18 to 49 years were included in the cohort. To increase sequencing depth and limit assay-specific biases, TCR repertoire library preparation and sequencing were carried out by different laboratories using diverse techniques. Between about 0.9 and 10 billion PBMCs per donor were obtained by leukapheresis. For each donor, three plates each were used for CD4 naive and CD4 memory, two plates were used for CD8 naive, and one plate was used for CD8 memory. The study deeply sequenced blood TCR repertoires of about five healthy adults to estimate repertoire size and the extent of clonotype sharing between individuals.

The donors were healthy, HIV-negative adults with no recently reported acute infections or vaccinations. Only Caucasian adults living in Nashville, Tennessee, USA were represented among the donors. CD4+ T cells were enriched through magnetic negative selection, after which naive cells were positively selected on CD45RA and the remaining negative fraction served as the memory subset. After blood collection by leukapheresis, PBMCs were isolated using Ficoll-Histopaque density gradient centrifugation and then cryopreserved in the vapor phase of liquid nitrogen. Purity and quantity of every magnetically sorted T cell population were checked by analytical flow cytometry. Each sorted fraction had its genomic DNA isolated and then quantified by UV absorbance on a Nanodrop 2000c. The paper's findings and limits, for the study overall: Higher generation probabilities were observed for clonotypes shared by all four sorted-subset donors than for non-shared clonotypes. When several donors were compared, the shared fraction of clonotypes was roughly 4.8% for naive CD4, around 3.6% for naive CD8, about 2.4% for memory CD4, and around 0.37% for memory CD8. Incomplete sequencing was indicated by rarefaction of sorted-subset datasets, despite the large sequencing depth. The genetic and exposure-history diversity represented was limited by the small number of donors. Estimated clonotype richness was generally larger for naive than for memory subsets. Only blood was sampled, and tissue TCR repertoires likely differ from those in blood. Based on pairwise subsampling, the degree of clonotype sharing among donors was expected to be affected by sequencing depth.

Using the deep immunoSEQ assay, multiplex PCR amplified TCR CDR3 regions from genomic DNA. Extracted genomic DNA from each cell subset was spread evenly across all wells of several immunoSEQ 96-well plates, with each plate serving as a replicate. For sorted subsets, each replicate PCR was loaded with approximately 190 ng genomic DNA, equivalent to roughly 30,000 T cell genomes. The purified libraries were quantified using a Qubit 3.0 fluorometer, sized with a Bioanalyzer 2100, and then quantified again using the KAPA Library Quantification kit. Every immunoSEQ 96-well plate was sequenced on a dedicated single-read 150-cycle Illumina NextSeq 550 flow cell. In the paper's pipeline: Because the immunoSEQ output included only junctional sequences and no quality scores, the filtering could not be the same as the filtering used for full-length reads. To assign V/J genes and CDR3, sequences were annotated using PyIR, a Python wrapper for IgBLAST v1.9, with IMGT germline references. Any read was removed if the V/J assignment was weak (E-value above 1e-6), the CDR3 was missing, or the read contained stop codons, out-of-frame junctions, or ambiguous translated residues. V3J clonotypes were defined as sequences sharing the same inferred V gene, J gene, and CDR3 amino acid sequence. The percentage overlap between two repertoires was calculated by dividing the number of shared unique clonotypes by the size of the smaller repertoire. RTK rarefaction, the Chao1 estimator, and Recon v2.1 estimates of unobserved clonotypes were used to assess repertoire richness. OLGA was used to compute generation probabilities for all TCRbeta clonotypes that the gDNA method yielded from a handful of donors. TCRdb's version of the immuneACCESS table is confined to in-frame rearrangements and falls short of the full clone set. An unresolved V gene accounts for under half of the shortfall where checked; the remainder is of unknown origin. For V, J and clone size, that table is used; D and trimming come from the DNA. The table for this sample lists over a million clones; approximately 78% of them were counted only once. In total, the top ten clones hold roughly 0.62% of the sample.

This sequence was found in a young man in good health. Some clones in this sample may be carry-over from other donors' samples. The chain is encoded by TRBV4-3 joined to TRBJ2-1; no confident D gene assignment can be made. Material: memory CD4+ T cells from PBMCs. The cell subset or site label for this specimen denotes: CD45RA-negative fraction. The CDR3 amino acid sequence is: CASSQEEMSYNEQFF. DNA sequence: TGCGCCAGCAGCCAAGAGGAGATGTCCTACAATGAGCAGTTCTTC.